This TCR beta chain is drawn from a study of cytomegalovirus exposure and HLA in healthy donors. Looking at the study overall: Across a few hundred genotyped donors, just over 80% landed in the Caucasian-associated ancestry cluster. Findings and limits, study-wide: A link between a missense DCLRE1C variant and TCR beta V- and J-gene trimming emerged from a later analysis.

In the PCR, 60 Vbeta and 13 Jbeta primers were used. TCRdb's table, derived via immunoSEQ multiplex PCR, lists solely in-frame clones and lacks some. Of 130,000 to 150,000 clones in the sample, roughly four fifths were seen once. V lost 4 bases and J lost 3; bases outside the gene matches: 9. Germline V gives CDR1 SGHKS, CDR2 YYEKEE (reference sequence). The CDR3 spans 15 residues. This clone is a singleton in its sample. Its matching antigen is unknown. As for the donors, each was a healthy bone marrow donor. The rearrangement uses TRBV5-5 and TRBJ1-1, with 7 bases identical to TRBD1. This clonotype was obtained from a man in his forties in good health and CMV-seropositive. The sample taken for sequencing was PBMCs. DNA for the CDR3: TGTGCCAGCAGCCGGGACAGTAACCCCTACACTGAAGCTTTCTTT. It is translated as CASSRDSNPYTEAFF.